The 11 T cell receptor beta chains in this list originate from one sample, sequenced in a study of T cell clonality in common variable immunodeficiency. Some clones are missing from TCRdb's copy, which holds only in-frame ones; the method was immunoSEQ multiplex PCR. The sample holds more than 30,000 clones, and no clone turns up only once. Source material: peripheral blood mononuclear cells. The receptors come from a person aged 18 to 75 in good health.

This clone showed up many times. CDR3 residues: CASSTRTSEGTQYF. The CDR3 bases that were read are TGTGCCAGCAGCACCCGGACTAGCGAGGGTACG. The chain links TRBV7-8 to TRBJ2-3, with TRBD2 matching over 9 bases. The read halts 3 residues ahead of the CDR3 end, with the missing end drawn from the germline J gene. CDR3 length equals 14 residues. Trimming cost V 5 bases and J 8 bases; bases outside gene matches: 8. The germline V gene encodes CDR1 SGHVS and CDR2 FQNEAQ.

This clone was observed many times. The observed sequence ends 3 residues before the CDR3 terminus, with the missing tail filled in from the germline J gene. The chain employs TRBV10-2 and TRBJ2-2; perhaps TRBD2 as D (5 bases). Trimming cost V 4 bases and J 3 bases, with 12 bases left between them. The V gene's germline CDR1 is WSHSY and CDR2 SAAADI. This CDR3 comprises 15 residues. CDR3 region: CASSVSGGDTGELFF. The CDR3 bases that were read are TGCGCCAGCAGTGTATCAGGAGGCGACACCGGGGAG.

This clone was counted at least ten times. With the read ending 3 residues before the CDR3 end, the germline J gene is used to fill in that end. This chain uses TRBV10-3 with TRBJ2-1, with TRBD2 identical over 7 bases. Germline lookup yields CDR1 ENHRY and CDR2 SYGVKD. The CDR3 runs 14 residues. With V trimmed by 3 bases and J by 6 bases, 5 bases remained unmatched. The CDR3 here is CAISDSSGSNEQFF. The covered CDR3 bases are TGTGCCATCAGTGATAGTAGCGGGTCCAATGAG.

Many counts were recorded for this clone. The sequence runs out 3 residues before the end of the CDR3; the remainder is reconstructed from the germline J gene. V usage is TRBV19 and J usage is TRBJ2-6; maybe TRBD1 (7 bases). Germline lookup yields CDR1 LNHDA and CDR2 SQIVND (reference sequence). The CDR3 is 16 residues long. Trimming cost V 5 bases and J 1 base, with 12 bases left between them. The CDR3 region is CASSLQGRSGANVLTF. The CDR3 DNA, read in part, is TGTGCCAGTAGTTTACAGGGGAGGTCTGGGGCCAACGTC.

This clone was picked up many times. Coverage ceases 3 residues before the CDR3 finishes, and the germline J gene fills in the end. The V gene is TRBV19, the J gene TRBJ2-1, with TRBD1 matching 7 bases. The CDR3 totals 14 residues. CDR1 is LNHDA and CDR2 is SQIVND in the germline V gene (reference sequence). V was clipped by 5 bases and J by 4 bases; unmatched bases: 5. CDR3 sequence reads: CASSSRGNYNEQFF. The covered CDR3 bases are TGTGCCAGTAGTTCCAGGGGGAATTACAATGAG.

This clone came up many times. CDR3 loop: CASSPETGSGSPLHF. The CDR3 bases that were read are TGTGCCAGCTCACCAGAGACCGGGAGCGGTTCACCC. The rearrangement uses TRBV18 and TRBJ1-6; D call uncertain. Read coverage stops 3 residues before the CDR3 terminus; the germline J gene supplies the remainder. CDR3 length: 15 residues. The germline CDR1 and CDR2 sequences are KGHSH and LQKENI. The germline V and J ends were trimmed by 2 bases and 9 bases, with 14 bases remaining between them.

On this clone: The CDR3 goes on 3 residues after the read ends, and that part is filled in from the germline J gene. This chain connects TRBV2 to TRBJ2-1, with TRBD2 matching over 11 bases. V shed 7 bases and J 8 bases; nucleotides not matched to a gene: 7. The germline V gene has CDR1 SNHLY and CDR2 FYNNEI. The CDR3 is 14 residues long. CDR3 bases read: TGTGCCAGCAAGCTAGCGGGAGGTATCGATGAG. Translation: CASKLAGGIDE. The full CDR3 is CASKLAGGIDEQFF.

At least ten counts were recorded for this clone. The sequenced fragment ends 3 residues before the CDR3 boundary, so the rest is inferred from the germline J gene. The V call is TRBV6-1, the J call TRBJ2-5, with D perhaps TRBD1 (5 bases). Trimming took off 2 bases at V and 4 bases at J, with 17 bases between the two ends. This CDR3 has 16 residues. Germline CDR1 MNHNS, CDR2 SASEGT. CDR3 DNA (partial): TGTGCCAGCAGTGAATTACCCAGGGAAATGGCAGAGACC. Translating it yields CASSELPREMAET. The full CDR3 is CASSELPREMAETQYF.

This clone appeared many times. The CDR3 end lies 3 residues beyond the end of the read and is filled in from the germline J gene. The V gene is TRBV14, the J gene TRBJ2-2; no clear D gene. The CDR3 extends over 14 amino acids. The V end lost 2 bases, the J end lost 8 bases, and 12 bases lay between the germline ends. The germline CDR1 and CDR2 sequences are SGHDN and FVKESK. Incomplete CDR3 DNA: TGTGCCAGCAGCCAAAACAAAGCCAGGGGGGAG. Translated, it gives CASSQNKARGE. The complete CDR3 sequence is CASSQNKARGELFF.

There are a few counts of this clone. The CDR3 spells CASSEPEGVVGYTF. The covered CDR3 bases are TGTGCCAGCAGTGAACCGGAGGGGGTAGTTGGC. J is TRBJ1-2 and V is TRBV6-1, with D perhaps TRBD1 (6 bases). The read finishes 3 residues shy of the CDR3 end, and the germline J gene is used to complete it. Deletions cut 2 bases from V and 7 bases from J, with 14 bases between. Germline CDR1 is MNHNS and CDR2 is SASEGT. This CDR3 contains 14 residues.

This clone was counted many times. The read falls 3 residues short of the CDR3 end, and the missing part is taken from the germline J gene. The chain carries TRBV19 and TRBJ2-7; 7 bases match TRBD1. The V and J ends lost 4 bases and 4 bases, in that order; junction bases with no gene match: 10. The CDR3 covers 15 residues. CDR1 is LNHDA, CDR2 SQIVND, per germline (reference sequence). The CDR3 loop reads CASSKPPAGGYEQYF. CDR3 DNA (partial): TGTGCCAGTAGTAAGCCTCCCGCAGGGGGTTACGAG.